The 28 T cell receptor beta chains in this list originate from one sample, sequenced in a study of T cell repertoires in cytomegalovirus infection. TCRdb itself ran the reads through MiXCR, one entry per CDR3 protein. The sample shows around 81,000 distinct CDR3 sequences, approximately 39% of them seen only once. These receptors have no known antigen. The source material was CD8+ T cells from cultured PBMCs, sampled from culture after CMV antigen stimulation. These receptor sequences come from a human donor in good health (CMV status not recorded). Some clones in this sample may be carry-over from other donors' samples.

A single count supports this clonotype. V gene TRBV11-2 combines with J gene TRBJ2-2; 9 bases match TRBD1. CDR1 is SGHAT and CDR2 is FQNNGV in the germline V gene. CDR3 length: 15 amino acids. Germline trimming cut 10 bases from V and 8 bases from J; bases unmatched to any gene: 14. The CDR3 protein is CATLLVGTGIGELFF. The CDR3 DNA is TGTGCCACCCTATTAGTGGGGACAGGGATAGGGGAGCTGTTTTTT.

This clonotype was seen more than once but under ten times. The chain recombines TRBV19 with TRBJ1-1; D not certain. Trimming cost V 3 bases and J 5 bases, with 10 bases left between them. From germline, CDR1 is LNHDA and CDR2 SQIVND (reference sequence). CDR3 length: 13 amino acids. The DNA of the CDR3 is TGTGCCAGTAGTATCGGGAGAGGGACTGAAGCTTTCTTT. Translated, it gives CASSIGRGTEAFF.

This clonotype was seen at least ten times. The chain is built from TRBV7-2 and TRBJ2-3, with D tentatively TRBD1 or TRBD2 (6 bases each). Germline loops: CDR1 SGHTA, CDR2 FQGNSA. The CDR3 is 16 residues long. Trimming took 2 bases from V and 4 from J, leaving 16 bases between them. The CDR3 region has the DNA TGTGCCAGCAGCTTAAACGGGGGCCCTCGCGCAGATACGCAGTATTTT. Protein product: CASSLNGGPRADTQYF.

The chain combines TRBV7-3 with TRBJ1-6; 9 bases align to TRBD1. Germline lookup yields CDR1 SGHTA and CDR2 FQGTGA. This CDR3 comprises 16 residues. The J segment lost 4 bases and the V segment lost 0 bases, leaving 1 base of the junction unmatched. The CDR3 sequence is CASSLTGTGYNSPLHF. For the CDR3, the DNA is TGTGCCAGCAGCTTAACAGGGACAGGGTATAATTCACCCCTCCACTTT.

The chain links TRBV11-2 to TRBJ2-5; possible D gene TRBD2, 6 bases. V shed 1 base and J shed 2 bases, with 11 bases lying between them. CDR1 SGHAT and CDR2 FQNNGV come from the germline V gene. This CDR3 is built from 15 residues. The CDR3, as DNA: TGTGCCAGCAGCTTAGTCTACCGGGAGCAAGAGACCCAGTACTTC. Protein sequence: CASSLVYREQETQYF. Using reference TRBV11-2 and TRBJ2-5 for the parts outside the CDR3, the full variable domain is EAGVAQSPRYKIIEKRQSVAFWCNPISGHATLYWYQQILGQGPKLLIQFQNNGVVDDSQLPKDRFSAERLKGVDSTLKIQPAKLEDSAVYLCASSLVYREQETQYFGPGTRLLVL.

The rearrangement uses TRBV6-5 and TRBJ1-1; the match to TRBD1 covers 9 bases. From germline, CDR1 is MNHEY and CDR2 SVGAGI. The J segment lost 3 bases and the V segment lost 4 bases, leaving 12 bases of the junction unmatched. CDR3 length: 17 residues. Here the CDR3 DNA reads TGTGCCAGCAGTTTTGGTCACACACAGGGGGCGGACACTGAAGCTTTCTTT. It yields the protein CASSFGHTQGADTEAFF.

V and J are TRBV20-1 and TRBJ2-1, with 7 positions matching TRBD1. This CDR3 spans 15 amino acids. V was clipped by 2 bases and J by 0 bases; unmatched bases: 4. Germline CDR1 is DFQATT and CDR2 is SNEGSKA (reference sequence). CDR3 nucleotides: TGCAGTGCTAGAAGCGACAGGGCCTCCTACAATGAGCAGTTCTTC. It specifies CSARSDRASYNEQFF.

This clonotype was found a few times. The genes are TRBV5-6 and TRBJ2-6, with a possible D match to TRBD1 (5 bases). Germline V gene data show CDR1 as SGHDT and CDR2 as YYEEEE. Trimming cost V 1 base and J 2 bases, with 16 bases left between them. The length of the CDR3 is 18 residues. This CDR3 is CASSLLGDSATGANVLTF. CDR3 DNA sequence: TGTGCCAGCAGCTTGTTGGGTGACAGTGCGACTGGGGCCAACGTCCTGACTTTC.

This clonotype was observed many times. Given a much more abundant clone one base away, this may be a read error. The V gene is TRBV7-9, the J gene TRBJ2-7, with D unclear. CDR1 SEHNR and CDR2 FQNEAQ come from the germline V gene (reference sequence). CDR3 size: 12 residues. V lost 1 base and J 2 bases, leaving 3 bases between the germline ends. The CDR3 here is CASSLGAYEQYF. CDR3 sequence (DNA): TGTGCCAGCAGCTTAGGCGCCTACGAGCAGTACTTC.

The chain recombines TRBV7-2 with TRBJ2-1, with D maybe TRBD2 (6 bases). This CDR3 comprises 17 residues. Per the germline V gene, CDR1 is SGHTA and CDR2 is FQGNSA. Trimming took 4 bases from V and 2 from J, leaving 18 bases between them. Written as DNA, the CDR3 is TGTGCCAGCAGCTCTAAGCCGGCGGGGTTAACCTACAATGAGCAGTTCTTC. Translating gives CASSSKPAGLTYNEQFF.

The gene calls are TRBV12-3 or TRBV12-4 and TRBJ1-1, with TRBD1 matching 7 bases. Losses at the gene ends were 4 bases for V and 1 base for J; bases not matched to a gene: 6. The CDR3 is 15 residues long. The CDR3 here is CASSSWTGGNTEAFF. In DNA, the CDR3 is TGTGCCAGCAGTTCTTGGACAGGCGGGAACACTGAAGCTTTCTTT.

V usage is TRBV7-9 and J usage is TRBJ2-5; D unclear. V lost 0 bases and J lost 2, with 4 bases in between. This CDR3 spans 13 amino acids. The germline V gene encodes CDR1 SEHNR and CDR2 FQNEAQ (reference sequence). The CDR3, as DNA: TGTGCCAGCAGCTTAGCTTCGCAAGAGACCCAGTACTTC. Protein sequence: CASSLASQETQYF.

CDR3 sequence reads: CASRMGPWSEGGNTIYF. DNA of the CDR3: TGTGCCAGCAGAATGGGACCGTGGAGTGAGGGTGGAAACACCATATATTTT. This chain uses TRBV6-4 with TRBJ1-3, with a possible D match to TRBD1 (5 bases). V dropped 6 bases and J dropped 3 bases, with 21 bases sitting between them. Germline V gives CDR1 MRHNA, CDR2 SNTAGT. The CDR3 has 17 residues.

This clonotype is a singleton in its sample. The chain couples TRBV6-1 to TRBJ2-5, with D maybe TRBD2 (5 bases). V lost 2 bases and J 1 base, leaving 14 bases between the germline ends. The length of the CDR3 is 16 residues. Germline V gene lookup returns CDR1 MNHNS and CDR2 SASEGT. The CDR3 spells CASSEMEAAFQETQYF. The CDR3 DNA reads TGTGCCAGCAGTGAAATGGAGGCAGCCTTCCAAGAGACCCAGTACTTC.

This clonotype was seen a few times. The V call is TRBV19, the J call TRBJ1-5; D might be TRBD1 (5 bases). Germline loops: CDR1 LNHDA, CDR2 SQIVND (reference sequence). The CDR3 sequence is 16 residues long. The germline V and J ends were trimmed by 4 bases and 5 bases, with 18 bases remaining between them. DNA for the CDR3: TGTGCCAGTAGTAAAATCTTGACAGTCTTGGATCAGCCCCAGCATTTT. Translated, it gives CASSKILTVLDQPQHF.

The V and J genes are TRBV12-3 or TRBV12-4 and TRBJ2-7, with 10 bases matching TRBD1. The CDR3 has 15 residues. The J segment lost 1 base and the V segment lost 2 bases, leaving 2 bases of the junction unmatched. CDR3 nucleotide sequence: TGTGCCAGCAGTTTACGACAGGGGGCTTCCTACGAGCAGTACTTC. It yields the protein CASSLRQGASYEQYF.

In its sample, this clonotype was seen a few times. This chain links TRBV6-1 with TRBJ2-7; 10 nucleotides agree with TRBD2. CDR1 is MNHNS, CDR2 SASEGT, per germline. V dropped 7 bases and J dropped 3; count of bases not matched to a gene: 6. The CDR3 contains 14 residues. The CDR3: CASNPSGGYYEQYF. In DNA, the CDR3 is TGTGCCAGCAATCCTAGCGGGGGATACTACGAGCAGTACTTC.

This chain uses TRBV7-2 with TRBJ2-1, with 8 bases identical to TRBD2. The CDR3 is made up of 16 amino acids. Germline assignment: CDR1 SGHTA and CDR2 FQGNSA. V shed 2 bases, J shed 1 base, and the junction held 4 bases outside the gene matches. The CDR3 loop reads CASSLRRGGSYNEQFF. As DNA, the CDR3 is TGTGCCAGCAGCTTACGTCGCGGGGGGTCCTACAATGAGCAGTTCTTC.

The count of this clonotype is one. The chain uses TRBV4-1 and TRBJ1-1; D is possibly TRBD1 (5 bases). There are 16 residues in the CDR3. Germline V gene sequence: CDR1 MGHRA, CDR2 YSYEKL. V was clipped by 1 base and J by 3 bases, with 15 bases between them. In DNA form, the CDR3 reads TGCGCCAGCAGCCAAGGCAGGGTGGGAAGGGACACTGAAGCTTTCTTT. Translating gives CASSQGRVGRDTEAFF.

The genes are TRBV7-9 and TRBJ2-7, with TRBD1 matching over 7 bases. The CDR3 sequence is 15 residues long. The V gene end was trimmed by 1 base and the J gene end by 2 bases; junction bases not matched to a gene: 5. Germline loops: CDR1 SEHNR, CDR2 FQNEAQ (reference sequence). CDR3 sequence: CASSLDGRGTYEQYF. The CDR3 DNA is TGTGCCAGCAGCTTAGACGGCAGGGGGACCTACGAGCAGTACTTC.

A word on this clonotype: A read error may be the cause here, since a much bigger clone is one base away. CDR3 protein: CASSLEWSGQGLIDTQYF. Written as DNA, the CDR3 is TGTGCCAGCAGCTTAGAATGGTCGGGACAGGGTCTAATAGATACGCAGTATTTT. The rearrangement joins TRBV7-8 to TRBJ2-3; 9 bases match TRBD1. J lost 5 bases, V lost 1 base, and 13 bases had no gene match. The CDR3 covers 18 residues. Germline values: CDR1 SGHVS, CDR2 FQNEAQ.

This chain joins TRBV12-3 or TRBV12-4 and TRBJ1-1; D remains unclear. Trimming left V 3 bases short and J 0 bases short, with 5 bases between. CDR3 size: 13 residues. The CDR3 reads CASSLVMNTEAFF. CDR3 sequence (DNA): TGTGCCAGCAGTTTGGTAATGAACACTGAAGCTTTCTTT.

This clonotype appeared a few times. The chain carries TRBV7-2 and TRBJ1-3; weak D call: TRBD1 (6 bases). The CDR3 runs to 14 residues. V was trimmed by 7 bases and J by 1 base, leaving 11 bases between them. The germline gives CDR1 SGHTA, CDR2 FQGNSA. DNA for the CDR3: TGTGCCAGCAAGGGGGGACGTTCTGGAAACACCATATATTTT. Its protein is CASKGGRSGNTIYF.

This clonotype was counted a few times. V usage is TRBV19 and J usage is TRBJ2-1; 11 positions match TRBD2. This CDR3 region has 15 residues. After removal of 4 bases from V and 4 bases from J, the junction contained 3 bases not matched to a gene. The germline V gene has CDR1 LNHDA and CDR2 SQIVND (reference sequence). Written as DNA, the CDR3 is TGTGCCAGTAGTAAACTAGCGGGGGTATACAATGAGCAGTTCTTC. It encodes CASSKLAGVYNEQFF.

Only a few counts were recorded for this clonotype. The J gene is TRBJ1-1, the V gene TRBV2; D not resolved. V lost 0 bases and J 3 bases, leaving 20 bases between the germline ends. The CDR3 is 18 residues long. Germline CDR1 is SNHLY and CDR2 is FYNNEI. CDR3 in DNA: TGTGCCAGCAGTGAAGCGACGTTCCCAGGCTGGTTGGACACTGAAGCTTTCTTT. It specifies CASSEATFPGWLDTEAFF.

This chain uses TRBV28 with TRBJ1-2, with D unresolved. V dropped 2 bases and J dropped 7 bases, with 14 bases sitting between them. The CDR3 loop spans 14 amino acids. Germline lookup yields CDR1 MDHEN and CDR2 SYDVKM. CDR3 coding DNA: TGTGCCAGCAGTTTAACGGGCGAGATCTTTGGCTACACCTTC. It encodes CASSLTGEIFGYTF.

The chain uses TRBV2 and TRBJ2-5, with 10 bases aligning to TRBD2. Per the germline V gene, CDR1 is SNHLY and CDR2 is FYNNEI. The CDR3 is 17 amino acids. J was trimmed by 2 bases and V by 8 bases; bases with no gene match: 14. Here the CDR3 reads CASAWELAGNAQETQYF. The CDR3 DNA sequence: TGTGCCAGCGCATGGGAACTAGCGGGGAACGCGCAAGAGACCCAGTACTTC. Filled out from reference TRBV2 and TRBJ2-5, the complete variable domain reads EPEVTQTPSHQVTQMGQEVILRCVPISNHLYFYWYRQILGQKVEFLVSFYNNEISEKSEIFDDQFSVERPDGSNFTLKIRSTKLEDSAMYFCASAWELAGNAQETQYFGPGTRLLVL.

This chain connects TRBV5-6 to TRBJ1-2; a weak D match, TRBD1 (5 bases). Trimming cost V 3 bases and J 8 bases, with 23 bases left between them. CDR3 length equals 16 residues. Germline V gene data show CDR1 as SGHDT and CDR2 as YYEEEE. The CDR3 nucleotides are TGTGCCAGCAGCTCCATGGTGAGGGGATCCGTTTACGGCTACACCTTC. Its protein is CASSSMVRGSVYGYTF.